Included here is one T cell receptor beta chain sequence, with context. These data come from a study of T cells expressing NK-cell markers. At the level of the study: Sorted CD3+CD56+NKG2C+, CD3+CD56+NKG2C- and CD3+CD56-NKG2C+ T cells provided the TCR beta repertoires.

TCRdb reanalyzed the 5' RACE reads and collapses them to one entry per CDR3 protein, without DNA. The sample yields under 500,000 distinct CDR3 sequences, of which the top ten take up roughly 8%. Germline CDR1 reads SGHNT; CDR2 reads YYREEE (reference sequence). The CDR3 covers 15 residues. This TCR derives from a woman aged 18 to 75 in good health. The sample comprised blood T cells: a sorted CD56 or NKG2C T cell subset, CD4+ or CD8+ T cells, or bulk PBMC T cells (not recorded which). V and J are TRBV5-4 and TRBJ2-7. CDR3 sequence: CASSWTGGAAYEQYF.